The 13 T cell receptor beta chains below all came from one sample that was sequenced in a study of molecular identifiers for immune sequencing clone quantification. TCRdb re-derived calls from the PCR reads in MiXCR, one entry per CDR3 protein. The data contain 460,000 or so distinct CDR3 sequences, around 23% of them singletons. Material for sequencing was naive CD8+ T cells from blood, with Jurkat cell RNA spiked in. Documented subset: FACS-sorted CD8+CD4-CCR7+CD45RA+ naive T cells. Receptor source: a human donor in good health. Some libraries in this study had Jurkat cell RNA spiked in.

This chain joins TRBV12-3 or TRBV12-4 and TRBJ1-4; D is ambiguous. This CDR3 is 17 amino acids long. V was cut by 1 base and J by 0 bases, with 12 bases left in between. The CDR3 spells CASSLGLSEPTNEKLFF. The CDR3 DNA reads as TGTGCCAGCAGTTTAGGACTTTCGGAACCAACTAATGAAAAACTGTTTTTT.

The chain employs TRBV7-9 and TRBJ2-5; the D is unclear. Looked up from germline, CDR1 is SEHNR and CDR2 is FQNEAQ (reference sequence). V was shortened by 4 bases and J by 7 bases, with 19 bases between the two germline ends. The CDR3 totals 15 residues. The CDR3, as DNA: TGTGCCAGCAGCTCAGACACTGACCCCATCAGGACCCAGTACTTC. Its translation: CASSSDTDPIRTQYF.

This clonotype was detected a few times. This sequence joins TRBV5-4 and TRBJ2-7; 7 positions agree with TRBD1. Germline V lookup: CDR1 SGHNT, CDR2 YYREEE (reference sequence). This CDR3 is 12 amino acids long. V dropped 7 bases and J dropped 4; count of bases not matched to a gene: 5. The CDR3 DNA reads as TGTGCCAGCGGGGACAGCCCATACGAGCAGTACTTC. Residues: CASGDSPYEQYF.

This clonotype was detected only a few times. This rearrangement joins TRBV3-2 to TRBJ2-2. TRBV3-2 is described as a pseudogene. The CDR3 spans 17 residues. The CDR3 protein is CASSLIGISGTTGELFF. The CDR3 bases are TGTGCCAGCAGTCTAATCGGTATTAGCGGGACCACCGGGGAGCTGTTTTTT.

The rearrangement links TRBV5-6 to TRBJ2-7; 9 nucleotides align to TRBD1. Germline V CDR1 and CDR2: SGHDT, YYEEEE. CDR3 length equals 16 residues. The junction had 8 bases not matched to a gene; V was cut back by 2 bases and J by 2 bases. CDR3 in DNA: TGTGCCAGCAGCTTTAAACCCGGGACAGGGCCCTACGAGCAGTACTTC. Amino acids: CASSFKPGTGPYEQYF.

This clonotype was seen at least ten times. V usage is TRBV4-1 and J usage is TRBJ1-1; D possibly corresponds to TRBD1 (6 bases). Trimming took off 11 bases at V and 1 base at J, with 17 bases between the two ends. The CDR3 is 14 amino acids. In germline, CDR1 is MGHRA, CDR2 YSYEKL. The CDR3 DNA follows: TGCGCCGCAAGAGGGGGGCGCGGGAACACTGAAGCTTTCTTT. Translating it yields CAARGGRGNTEAFF.

This clonotype was observed a few times. The J gene is TRBJ2-2, the V gene TRBV27; 10 nucleotides align to TRBD1. The junction had 6 bases not matched to a gene; V was cut back by 8 bases and J by 3 bases. The CDR3 has 15 amino acids. Germline assignment: CDR1 MNHEY and CDR2 SMNVEV (reference sequence). The CDR3 sequence: CASGTGTGDTGELFF. The DNA for the CDR3 is TGTGCCAGCGGCACCGGGACAGGGGACACCGGGGAGCTGTTTTTT.

The rearrangement links TRBV28 to TRBJ2-7; TRBD2 matches at 11 bases. V gave up 5 bases and J gave up 3 bases; unmatched junction bases: 6. The CDR3 extends over 15 amino acids. Germline CDR1 and CDR2: MDHEN and SYDVKM. This chain's CDR3 is CASSGGTSGYYEQYF. Written as DNA, the CDR3 is TGTGCCAGCAGTGGGGGGACTAGCGGTTACTACGAGCAGTACTTC.

This clonotype was counted only a few times. This sequence joins TRBV30 and TRBJ2-2; D remains unclear. This CDR3 comprises 11 residues. V lost 2 bases to trimming and J lost 4 bases, with 2 bases between them. Germline assignment: CDR1 GTSNPN and CDR2 SVGIG (reference sequence). The CDR3 here is CAWSPTGELFF. The CDR3 bases are TGTGCCTGGAGTCCCACCGGGGAGCTGTTTTTT.

This clonotype was detected only a few times. The chain is built from TRBV2 and TRBJ2-1; D might be TRBD1 or TRBD2, each matching 5 bases. The V and J ends lost 10 bases and 7 bases respectively, with 11 bases between them. CDR1 and CDR2 (germline): SNHLY, FYNNEI. The CDR3 runs to 11 residues. DNA for the CDR3: TGTGCCATCCTTTGGGGGAATGAGCAGTTCTTC. It yields the protein CAILWGNEQFF. Full variable domain (remainder filled in from reference TRBV2 and TRBJ2-1): EPEVTQTPSHQVTQMGQEVILRCVPISNHLYFYWYRQILGQKVEFLVSFYNNEISEKSEIFDDQFSVERPDGSNFTLKIRSTKLEDSAMYFCAILWGNEQFFGPGTRLTVL.

Details on this clonotype: This may be a read error: a much more frequent sequence differs by one nucleotide. This chain uses TRBV29-1 with TRBJ1-1; unclear D gene. CDR1 is SQVTM and CDR2 is ANQGSEA in the germline V gene. The V end lost 0 bases, the J end lost 11 bases, and 16 bases lay between the germline ends. The CDR3 spans 13 residues. The CDR3 DNA reads as TGCAGCGTTGAAGATCGAGACCCTTACATGGCTTTCTTT. Translating it yields CSVEDRDPYMAFF.

This chain links TRBV27 with TRBJ1-1; a weak D match, TRBD1 (5 bases). Germline V lookup: CDR1 MNHEY, CDR2 SMNVEV (reference sequence). The CDR3 runs 14 residues. V dropped 2 bases and J dropped 7 bases, with 14 bases sitting between them. CDR3 in amino acids: CASSLGTGGFEAFF. The DNA of the CDR3 is TGTGCCAGCAGTTTAGGCACAGGAGGATTTGAAGCTTTCTTT.

This clonotype was counted between two and nine times. V and J are TRBV2 and TRBJ1-1; D unresolved. Trimming cost V 11 bases and J 5 bases, with 24 bases left between them. Germline CDR1 SNHLY, CDR2 FYNNEI. CDR3 length equals 15 residues. The CDR3 loop reads CAHRMEGQRLTEAFF. The CDR3 bases are TGTGCCCATAGGATGGAGGGTCAGAGGTTGACTGAAGCTTTCTTT.